This T cell receptor (beta chain) was recorded in a study of shared clonotypes between healthy human individuals. CD45RO-negative, CCR7-selected cells formed the naive CD8 fraction, which excluded terminally differentiated effector memory CD45RA+ cells. Profiled with immunoSEQ multiplex PCR; TCRdb holds only in-frame clones, not every one. Among around 1,900,000 clones, about 93% were seen once, and the ten largest hold about 1.7%. Germline-derived CDR1 and CDR2 are LNHNV and YYDKDF (reference sequence). CDR3 length: 15 amino acids. Trimming left V 0 bases short and J 0 bases short, with 5 bases between.

The chain joins TRBV15 to TRBJ2-2; D not resolved. This receptor was taken from a man younger than 30 in good health. Some clones in this sample may be carry-over from other donors' samples. The material sequenced was naive CD8+ T cells from PBMCs. The CDR3 nucleotides read TGTGCCACCAGCAGAGATAGGGCGAACACCGGGGAGCTGTTTTTT. Translating it yields CATSRDRANTGELFF.